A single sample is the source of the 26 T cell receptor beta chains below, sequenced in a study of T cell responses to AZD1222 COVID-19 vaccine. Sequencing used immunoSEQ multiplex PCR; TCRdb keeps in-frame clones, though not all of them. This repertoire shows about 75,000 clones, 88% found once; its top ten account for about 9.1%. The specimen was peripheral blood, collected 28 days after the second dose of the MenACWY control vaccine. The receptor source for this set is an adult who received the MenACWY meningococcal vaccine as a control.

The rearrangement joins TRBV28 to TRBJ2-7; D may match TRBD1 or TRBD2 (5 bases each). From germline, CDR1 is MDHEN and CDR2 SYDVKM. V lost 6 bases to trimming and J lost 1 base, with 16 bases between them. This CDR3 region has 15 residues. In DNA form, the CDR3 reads TGTGCCAGCAGGACTGGGACGGATGTTTCCTACGAGCAGTACTTC. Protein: CASRTGTDVSYEQYF.

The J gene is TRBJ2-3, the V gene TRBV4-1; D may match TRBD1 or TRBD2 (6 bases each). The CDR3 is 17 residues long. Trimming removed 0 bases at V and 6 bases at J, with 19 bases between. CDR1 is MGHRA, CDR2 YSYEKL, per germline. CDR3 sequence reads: CASSQDGGRGYVDTQYF. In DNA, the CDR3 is TGCGCCAGCAGCCAAGATGGGGGGCGGGGATATGTGGATACGCAGTATTTT.

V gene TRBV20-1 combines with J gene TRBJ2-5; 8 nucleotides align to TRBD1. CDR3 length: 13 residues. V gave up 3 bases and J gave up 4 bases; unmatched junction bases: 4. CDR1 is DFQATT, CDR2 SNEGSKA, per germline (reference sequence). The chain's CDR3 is CSASLQGAETQYF. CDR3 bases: TGCAGTGCTAGTTTGCAGGGGGCAGAGACCCAGTACTTC.

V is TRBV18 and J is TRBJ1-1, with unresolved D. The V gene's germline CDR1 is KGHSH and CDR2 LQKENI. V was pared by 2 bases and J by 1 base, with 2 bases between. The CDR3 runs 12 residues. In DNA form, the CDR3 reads TGTGCCAGCTCACCAGCGAACACTGAAGCTTTCTTT. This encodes CASSPANTEAFF.

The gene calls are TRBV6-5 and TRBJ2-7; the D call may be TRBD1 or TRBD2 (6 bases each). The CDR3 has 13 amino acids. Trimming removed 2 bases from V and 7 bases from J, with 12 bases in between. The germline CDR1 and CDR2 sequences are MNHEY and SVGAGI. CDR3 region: CASSYKGGNEQYF. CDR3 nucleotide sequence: TGTGCCAGCAGTTACAAGGGGGGAAATGAGCAGTACTTC.

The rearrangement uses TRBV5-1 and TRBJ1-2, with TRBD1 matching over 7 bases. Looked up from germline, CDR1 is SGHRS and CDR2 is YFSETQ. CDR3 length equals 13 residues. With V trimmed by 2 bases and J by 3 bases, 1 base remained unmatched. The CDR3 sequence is CASSFGQDYGYTF. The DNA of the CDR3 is TGCGCCAGCAGCTTCGGACAGGACTATGGCTACACCTTC.

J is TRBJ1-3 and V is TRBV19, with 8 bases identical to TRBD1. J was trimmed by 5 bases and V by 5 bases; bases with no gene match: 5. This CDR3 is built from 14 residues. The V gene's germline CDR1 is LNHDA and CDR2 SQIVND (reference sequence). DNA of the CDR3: TGTGCCAGTAGTCCTCAGGGGGCTCGAAACACCATATATTTT. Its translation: CASSPQGARNTIYF. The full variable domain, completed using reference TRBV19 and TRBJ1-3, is DGGITQSPKYLFRKEGQNVTLSCEQNLNHDAMYWYRQDPGQGLRLIYYSQIVNDFQKGDIAEGYSVSREKKESFPLTVTSAQKNPTAFYLCASSPQGARNTIYFGEGSWLTVV.

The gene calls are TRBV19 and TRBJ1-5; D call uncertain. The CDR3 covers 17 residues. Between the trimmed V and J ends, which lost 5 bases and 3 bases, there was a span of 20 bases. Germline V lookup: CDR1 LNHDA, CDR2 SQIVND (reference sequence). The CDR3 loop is CASSSPVGTANNQPQHF. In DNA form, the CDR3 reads TGTGCCAGTAGTTCCCCTGTAGGTACAGCGAACAATCAGCCCCAGCATTTT.

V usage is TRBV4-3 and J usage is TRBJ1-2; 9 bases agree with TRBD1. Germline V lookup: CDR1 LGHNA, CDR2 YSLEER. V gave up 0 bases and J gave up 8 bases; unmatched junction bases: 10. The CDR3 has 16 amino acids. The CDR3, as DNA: TGCGCCAGCAGCCAAGATATAGGGGACAGGGTCTACGGCTACACCTTC. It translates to CASSQDIGDRVYGYTF.

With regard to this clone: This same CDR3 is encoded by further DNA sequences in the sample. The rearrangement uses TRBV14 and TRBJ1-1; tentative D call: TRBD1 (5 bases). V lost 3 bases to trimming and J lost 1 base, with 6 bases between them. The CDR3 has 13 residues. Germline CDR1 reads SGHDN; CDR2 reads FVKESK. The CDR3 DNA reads TGTGCCAGCAGCCAGGGACGGAACACTGAAGCTTTCTTT. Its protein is CASSQGRNTEAFF.

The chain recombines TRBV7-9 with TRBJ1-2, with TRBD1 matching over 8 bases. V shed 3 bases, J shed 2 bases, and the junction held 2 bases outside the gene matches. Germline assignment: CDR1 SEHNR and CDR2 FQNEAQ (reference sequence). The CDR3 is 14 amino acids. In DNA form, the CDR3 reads TGTGCCAGCAGCTTGGGACAGGCCAACTATGGCTACACCTTC. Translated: CASSLGQANYGYTF.

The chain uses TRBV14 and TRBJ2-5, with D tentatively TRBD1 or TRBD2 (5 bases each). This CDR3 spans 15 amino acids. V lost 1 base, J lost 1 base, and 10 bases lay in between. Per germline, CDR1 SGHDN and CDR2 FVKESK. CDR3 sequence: CASSQGGRAQETQYF. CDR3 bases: TGTGCCAGCAGCCAAGGGGGACGAGCCCAAGAGACCCAGTACTTC.

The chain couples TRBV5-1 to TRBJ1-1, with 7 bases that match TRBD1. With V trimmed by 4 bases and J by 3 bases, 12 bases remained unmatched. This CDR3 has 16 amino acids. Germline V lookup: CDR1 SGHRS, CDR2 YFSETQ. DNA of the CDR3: TGCGCCAGCAGCCCGCTGACAGGGAATCGGGACACTGAAGCTTTCTTT. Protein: CASSPLTGNRDTEAFF.

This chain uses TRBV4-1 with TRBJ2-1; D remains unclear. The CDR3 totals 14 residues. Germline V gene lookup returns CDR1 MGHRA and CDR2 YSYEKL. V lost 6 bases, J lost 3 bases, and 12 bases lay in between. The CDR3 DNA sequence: TGCGCCAGCAGGAGACCGGGCCTCTACAATGAGCAGTTCTTC. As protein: CASRRPGLYNEQFF.

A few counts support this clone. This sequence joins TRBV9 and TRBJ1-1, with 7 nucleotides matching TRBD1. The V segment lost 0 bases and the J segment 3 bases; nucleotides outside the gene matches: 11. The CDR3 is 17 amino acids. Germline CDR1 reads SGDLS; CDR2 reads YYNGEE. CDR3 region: CASSVATTITGDTEAFF. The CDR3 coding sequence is TGTGCCAGCAGCGTAGCTACGACTATAACAGGGGACACTGAAGCTTTCTTT.

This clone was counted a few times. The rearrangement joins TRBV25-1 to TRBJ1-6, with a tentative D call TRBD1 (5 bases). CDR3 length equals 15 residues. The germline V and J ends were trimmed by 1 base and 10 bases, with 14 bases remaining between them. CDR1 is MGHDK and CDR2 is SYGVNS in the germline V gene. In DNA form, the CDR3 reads TGTGCCAGCAGTGAATTTGGGACCGATCCCTCACCCCTCCACTTT. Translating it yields CASSEFGTDPSPLHF.

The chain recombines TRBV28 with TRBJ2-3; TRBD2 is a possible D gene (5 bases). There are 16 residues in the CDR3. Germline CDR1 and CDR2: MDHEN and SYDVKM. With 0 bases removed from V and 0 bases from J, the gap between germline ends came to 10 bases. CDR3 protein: CASSLWKGLSTDTQYF. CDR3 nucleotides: TGTGCCAGCAGTTTATGGAAAGGACTGAGCACAGATACGCAGTATTTT.

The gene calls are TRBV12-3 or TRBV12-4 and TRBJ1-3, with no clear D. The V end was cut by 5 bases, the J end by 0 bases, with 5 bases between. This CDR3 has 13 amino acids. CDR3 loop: CASSTSSGNTIYF. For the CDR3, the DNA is TGTGCCAGCAGTACGAGCTCTGGAAACACCATATATTTT.

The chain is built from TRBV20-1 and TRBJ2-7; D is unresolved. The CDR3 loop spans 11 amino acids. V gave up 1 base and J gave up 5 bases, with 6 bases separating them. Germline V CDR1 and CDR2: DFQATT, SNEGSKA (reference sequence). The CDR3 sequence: CSARGVDEQYF. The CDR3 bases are TGCAGTGCTAGAGGAGTTGACGAGCAGTACTTC.

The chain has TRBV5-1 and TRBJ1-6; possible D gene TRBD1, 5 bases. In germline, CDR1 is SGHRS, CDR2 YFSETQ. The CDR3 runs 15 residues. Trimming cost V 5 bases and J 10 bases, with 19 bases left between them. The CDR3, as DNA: TGCGCCAGCAGGTCTACTGAAACTCGGGACTCACCCCTCCACTTT. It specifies CASRSTETRDSPLHF.

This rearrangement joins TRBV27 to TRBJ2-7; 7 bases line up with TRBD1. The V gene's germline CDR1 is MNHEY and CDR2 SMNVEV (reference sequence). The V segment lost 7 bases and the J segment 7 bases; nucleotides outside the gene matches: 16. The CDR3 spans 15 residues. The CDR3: CASNSGTAAKGEQYF. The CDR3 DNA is TGTGCCAGCAACTCCGGGACAGCCGCAAAGGGTGAGCAGTACTTC.

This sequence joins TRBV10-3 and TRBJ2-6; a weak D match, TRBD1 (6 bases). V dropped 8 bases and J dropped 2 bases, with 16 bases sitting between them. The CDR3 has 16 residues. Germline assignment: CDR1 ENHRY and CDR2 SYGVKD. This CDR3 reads CAIGGLGSTGANVLTF. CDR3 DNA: TGTGCCATCGGGGGCTTAGGTTCAACTGGGGCCAACGTCCTGACTTTC.

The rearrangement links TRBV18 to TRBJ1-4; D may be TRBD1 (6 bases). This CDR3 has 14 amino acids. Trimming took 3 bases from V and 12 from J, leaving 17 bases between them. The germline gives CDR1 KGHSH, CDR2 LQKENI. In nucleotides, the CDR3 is TGTGCCAGCTCACCGGGACAACCAATGAAGGAACTGTTTTTT. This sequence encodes CASSPGQPMKELFF. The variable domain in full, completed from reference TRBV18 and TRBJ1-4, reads NAGVMQNPRHLVRRRGQEARLRCSPMKGHSHVYWYRQLPEEGLKFMVYLQKENIIDESGMPKERFSAEFPKEGPSILRIQQVVRGDSAAYFCASSPGQPMKELFFGSGTQLSVL.

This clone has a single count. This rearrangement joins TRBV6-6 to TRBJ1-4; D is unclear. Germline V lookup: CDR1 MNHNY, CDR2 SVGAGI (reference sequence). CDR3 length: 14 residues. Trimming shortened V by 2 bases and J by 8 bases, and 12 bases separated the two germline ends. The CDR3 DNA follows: TGTGCCAGCAGTTACGACACGGGAGGCGAAAAACTGTTTTTT. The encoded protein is CASSYDTGGEKLFF.

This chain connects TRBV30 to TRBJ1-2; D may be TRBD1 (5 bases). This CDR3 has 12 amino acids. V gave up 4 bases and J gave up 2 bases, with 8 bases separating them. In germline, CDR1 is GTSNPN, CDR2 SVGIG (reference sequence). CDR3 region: CAWTRGNYGYTF. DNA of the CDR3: TGTGCCTGGACAAGGGGCAACTATGGCTACACCTTC.

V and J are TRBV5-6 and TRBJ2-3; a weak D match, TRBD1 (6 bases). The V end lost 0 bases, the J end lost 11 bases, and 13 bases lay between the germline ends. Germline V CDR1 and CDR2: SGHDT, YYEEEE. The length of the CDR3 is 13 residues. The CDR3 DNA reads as TGTGCCAGCAGCTTGGCCAGGGGCCTTCGGCAGTATTTT. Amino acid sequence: CASSLARGLRQYF.